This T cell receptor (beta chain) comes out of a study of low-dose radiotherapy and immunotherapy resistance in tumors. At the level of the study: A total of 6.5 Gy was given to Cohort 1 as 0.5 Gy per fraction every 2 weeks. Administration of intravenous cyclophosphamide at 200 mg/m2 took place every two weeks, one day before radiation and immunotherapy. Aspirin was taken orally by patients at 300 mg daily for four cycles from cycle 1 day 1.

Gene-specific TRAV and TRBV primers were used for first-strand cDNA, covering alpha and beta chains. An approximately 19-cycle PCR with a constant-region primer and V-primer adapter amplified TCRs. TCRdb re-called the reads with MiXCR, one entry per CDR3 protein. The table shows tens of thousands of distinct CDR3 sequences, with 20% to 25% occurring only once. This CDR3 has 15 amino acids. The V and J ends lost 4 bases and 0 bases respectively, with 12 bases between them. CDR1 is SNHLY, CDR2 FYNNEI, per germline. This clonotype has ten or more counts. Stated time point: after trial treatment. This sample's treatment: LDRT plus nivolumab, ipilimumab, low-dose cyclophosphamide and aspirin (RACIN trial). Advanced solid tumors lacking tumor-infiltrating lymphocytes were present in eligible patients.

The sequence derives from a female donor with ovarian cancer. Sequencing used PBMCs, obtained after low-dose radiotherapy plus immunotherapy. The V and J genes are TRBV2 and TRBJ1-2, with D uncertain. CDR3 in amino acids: CASSVTREANYGYTF. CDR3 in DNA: TGTGCCAGCAGTGTAACAAGGGAAGCTAACTATGGCTACACCTTC.